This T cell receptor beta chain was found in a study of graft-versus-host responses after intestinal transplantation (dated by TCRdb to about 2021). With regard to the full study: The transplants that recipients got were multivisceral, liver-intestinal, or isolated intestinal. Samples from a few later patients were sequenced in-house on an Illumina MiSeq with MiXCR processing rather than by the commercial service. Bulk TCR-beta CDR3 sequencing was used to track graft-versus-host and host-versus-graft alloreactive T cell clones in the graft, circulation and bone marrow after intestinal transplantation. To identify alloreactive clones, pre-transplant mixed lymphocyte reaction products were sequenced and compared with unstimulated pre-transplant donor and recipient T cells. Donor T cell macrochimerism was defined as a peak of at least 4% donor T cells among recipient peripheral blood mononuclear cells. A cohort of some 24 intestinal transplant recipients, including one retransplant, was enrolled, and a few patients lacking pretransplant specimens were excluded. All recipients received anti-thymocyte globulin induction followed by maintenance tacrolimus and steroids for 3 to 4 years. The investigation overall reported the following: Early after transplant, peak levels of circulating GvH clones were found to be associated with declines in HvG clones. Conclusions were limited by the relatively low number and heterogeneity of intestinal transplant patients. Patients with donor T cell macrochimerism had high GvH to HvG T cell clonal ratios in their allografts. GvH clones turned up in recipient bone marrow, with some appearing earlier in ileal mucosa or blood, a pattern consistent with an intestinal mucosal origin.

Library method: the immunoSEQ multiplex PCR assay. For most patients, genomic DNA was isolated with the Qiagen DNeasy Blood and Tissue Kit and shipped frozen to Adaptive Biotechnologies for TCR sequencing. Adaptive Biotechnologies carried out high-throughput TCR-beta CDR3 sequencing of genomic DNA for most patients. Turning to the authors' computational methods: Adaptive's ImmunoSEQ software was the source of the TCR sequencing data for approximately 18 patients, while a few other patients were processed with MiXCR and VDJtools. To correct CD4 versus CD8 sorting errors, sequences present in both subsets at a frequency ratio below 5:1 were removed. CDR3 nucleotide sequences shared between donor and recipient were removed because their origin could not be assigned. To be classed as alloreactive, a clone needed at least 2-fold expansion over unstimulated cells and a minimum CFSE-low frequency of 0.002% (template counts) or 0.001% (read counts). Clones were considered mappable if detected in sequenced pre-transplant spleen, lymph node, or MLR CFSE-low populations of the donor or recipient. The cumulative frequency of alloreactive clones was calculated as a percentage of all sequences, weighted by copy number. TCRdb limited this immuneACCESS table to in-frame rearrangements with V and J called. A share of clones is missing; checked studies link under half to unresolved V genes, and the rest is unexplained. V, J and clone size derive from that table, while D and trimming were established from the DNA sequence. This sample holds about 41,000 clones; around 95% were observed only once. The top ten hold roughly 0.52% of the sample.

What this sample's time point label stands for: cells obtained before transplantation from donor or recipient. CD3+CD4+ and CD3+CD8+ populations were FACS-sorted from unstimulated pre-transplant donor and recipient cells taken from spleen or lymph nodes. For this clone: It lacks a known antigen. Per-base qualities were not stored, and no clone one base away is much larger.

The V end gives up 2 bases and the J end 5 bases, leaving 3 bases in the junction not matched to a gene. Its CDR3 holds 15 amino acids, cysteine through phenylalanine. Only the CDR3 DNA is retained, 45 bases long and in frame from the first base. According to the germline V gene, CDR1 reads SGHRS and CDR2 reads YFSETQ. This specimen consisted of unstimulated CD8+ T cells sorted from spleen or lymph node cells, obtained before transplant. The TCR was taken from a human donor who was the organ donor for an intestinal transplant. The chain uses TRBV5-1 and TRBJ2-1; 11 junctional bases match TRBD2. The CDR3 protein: CASSFALAGDNEQFF. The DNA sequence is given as TGCGCCAGCAGCTTCGCACTAGCGGGGGACAATGAGCAGTTCTTC.